This T cell receptor beta chain comes out of a study of T cell changes during pregnancy in multiple sclerosis. This table comes from immunoSEQ multiplex PCR, and its TCRdb copy is limited to in-frame clones, with some not included. In the table there are about 94,000 clones, about 93% of which are singletons. This CDR3 has 15 residues. V lost 6 bases and J lost 3; bases outside the gene matches: 7. Germline-derived CDR1 and CDR2 are MNHEY and SVGAGI. The rearrangement joins TRBV6-5 to TRBJ1-2; 10 bases match TRBD1. The sequencing used peripheral blood, collected after pregnancy. The receptor was isolated from a female donor with multiple sclerosis, enrolled in a pregnancy study. The CDR3 coding sequence is TGTGCCAGCAGCCTGAGACAGGGGGCGGACTATGGCTACACCTTC. Its protein product is CASSLRQGADYGYTF.